These T cell receptor beta chains were read from a single sample in a study of post-analysis software for immune sequencing data. In TCRdb, the PCR reads were re-called with MiXCR into one record per CDR3 protein. This table holds around 700,000 distinct CDR3 sequences, roughly three fifths found once. Sequencing was performed on blood. These receptors were obtained from a girl aged 2 to 10 with multiple sclerosis. CDR3s include the opening cysteine and the closing phenylalanine or tryptophan. Fields, in order: J gene, clone size, D gene, V gene, CDR3 protein, CDR3 DNA. A D gene is named only where the DNA matches it firmly. Only some rows state a clone size, as once, few, many or a class for expanded clones.

TRBJ2-7,.,TRBD2,TRBV11-2,CASSSQAGLAGDGYEQYF,TGTGCCAGCAGCTCCCAAGCGGGACTAGCGGGAGACGGCTACGAGCAGTACTTC
TRBJ2-1,once,TRBD2,TRBV4-1,CASSLPGWEGLYNEQFF,TGCGCCAGCAGCCTCCCGGGGTGGGAGGGCCTCTACAATGAGCAGTTCTTC
TRBJ2-3,.,TRBD2,TRBV20-1,CSAPPGLAGTDTQYF,TGCAGTGCTCCGCCGGGACTAGCAGGCACAGATACGCAGTATTTT
TRBJ2-5,.,TRBD1,TRBV3-1,CASSQDRGQGLVETQYF,TGTGCCAGCAGCCAAGATCGAGGACAGGGGTTAGTAGAGACCCAGTACTTC
TRBJ1-5,.,.,TRBV12-3/TRBV12-4,CASSLGPGPMGDQPQHF,TGTGCCAGCAGTTTGGGGCCAGGGCCGATGGGGGATCAGCCCCAGCATTTT
TRBJ1-6,.,.,TRBV11-2,CANSLEVNSPLHF,TGTGCCAACAGCTTAGAGGTCAATTCACCCCTCCACTTT
TRBJ2-7,.,.,TRBV20-1,CSARAAGSYEQYF,TGCAGTGCTAGAGCGGCCGGTTCCTACGAGCAGTACTTC
TRBJ1-2,.,.,TRBV12-3/TRBV12-4,CASSQRGLGYGYTF,TGTGCCAGCAGTCAGCGGGGTTTAGGCTATGGCTACACCTTC
TRBJ2-1,.,.,TRBV9,CASSVGDSPAAYNEQFF,TGTGCCAGCAGCGTGGGGGACTCTCCGGCGGCCTACAATGAGCAGTTCTTC
TRBJ2-5,.,TRBD2,TRBV25-1,CASSEWGTSGVRQETQYF,TGTGCCAGCAGTGAATGGGGGACTAGCGGTGTGAGGCAAGAGACCCAGTACTTC
TRBJ2-1,few,.,TRBV13,CASSYAGRNEQFF,TGTGCCAGCAGCTACGCGGGTAGGAATGAGCAGTTCTTC
TRBJ2-3,few,.,TRBV7-2,CASSLPETRGDTQYF,TGTGCCAGCAGCTTACCCGAGACGCGTGGAGATACGCAGTATTTT
TRBJ2-1,.,TRBD2,TRBV29-1,CSVEGGLANEQFF,TGCAGCGTTGAAGGCGGACTAGCGAATGAGCAGTTCTTC
TRBJ2-6,.,TRBD1,TRBV7-2,CASSGDSRKAGANVLTF,TGTGCCAGCAGCGGGGACAGTAGGAAGGCTGGGGCCAACGTCCTGACTTTC
TRBJ2-1,.,TRBD2,TRBV6-5,CASSYSTSGRGDNEQFF,TGTGCCAGCAGTTACTCGACTAGCGGGAGAGGGGACAATGAGCAGTTCTTC
TRBJ1-2,.,.,TRBV29-1,CSADGPGGYTF,TGCAGCGCCGACGGTCCAGGTGGCTACACCTTC
TRBJ2-5,few,TRBD2,TRBV20-1,CSAGGGAGTVIETQYF,TGCAGTGCTGGGGGGGGAGCGGGAACCGTTATAGAGACCCAGTACTTC
TRBJ2-3,.,.,TRBV7-9,CASSFRGGMVADTQYF,TGTGCCAGCAGCTTCAGGGGGGGAATGGTAGCAGATACGCAGTATTTT
TRBJ2-1,once,TRBD2,TRBV27,CASSWGGLAGTNEQFF,TGTGCCAGCAGTTGGGGAGGACTAGCGGGAACCAATGAGCAGTTCTTC
TRBJ2-1,few,TRBD2,TRBV15,CATSRPERSGSSYNEQFF,TGTGCCACCAGCAGACCGGAGAGAAGCGGGAGTTCCTACAATGAGCAGTTCTTC
TRBJ2-7,few,TRBD1,TRBV5-1,CASSLGTVLRSYEQYF,TGCGCCAGCAGCCTCGGGACAGTGCTACGATCCTACGAGCAGTACTTC
TRBJ1-1,few,.,TRBV3-1,CASSVRGTTEAFF,TGTGCCAGCAGCGTAAGGGGGACCACTGAAGCTTTCTTT
TRBJ2-7,many,.,TRBV7-9,CASSPNYEQYF,TGTGCCAGCAGCCCCAACTACGAGCAGTACTTC
TRBJ1-1,.,TRBD1,TRBV7-9,CASSSAGTAYTEAFF,TGTGCCAGCAGCTCGGCCGGGACAGCCTACACTGAAGCTTTCTTT
TRBJ2-7,.,.,TRBV10-1,CASSENRDEQYF,TGCGCCAGCAGTGAAAACAGGGATGAGCAGTACTTC
TRBJ2-3,.,TRBD1,TRBV7-9,CASSLVGQGATDTQYF,TGTGCCAGCAGCTTAGTGGGACAGGGAGCCACAGATACGCAGTATTTT
TRBJ1-1,few,TRBD1,TRBV7-9,CASSSPTGGNTEAFF,TGTGCCAGCAGCTCTCCAACAGGGGGGAACACTGAAGCTTTCTTT
TRBJ2-5,.,.,TRBV6-2/TRBV6-3,CASSYRRGETQYF,TGTGCCAGCAGTTACAGAAGGGGGGAGACCCAGTACTTC
TRBJ2-5,.,.,TRBV7-7,CASSTGDLEETQYF,TGTGCTAGCAGTACCGGGGACCTTGAAGAGACCCAGTACTTC
TRBJ2-7,.,.,TRBV29-1,CSVEKGSYEQYF,TGCAGCGTTGAAAAGGGGTCATACGAGCAGTACTTC
TRBJ2-1,.,TRBD2,TRBV6-5,CASSSRTSGTINNEQFF,TGTGCCAGCAGTTCCCGGACGAGCGGGACCATCAACAATGAGCAGTTCTTC
TRBJ2-7,.,.,TRBV7-2,CASSLSRISRPYEQYF,TGTGCCAGCAGCTTATCGAGAATATCAAGGCCCTACGAGCAGTACTTC
TRBJ2-7,.,TRBD1,TRBV28,CASSPVGTGTHEQYF,TGTGCCAGCAGCCCAGTTGGGACAGGGACACACGAGCAGTACTTC
TRBJ2-1,.,.,TRBV10-3,CAIMGGPNEQFF,TGTGCCATCATGGGCGGGCCCAATGAGCAGTTCTTC
TRBJ2-3,.,.,TRBV27,CASTPARANTQYF,TGTGCCAGCACCCCAGCGAGGGCTAATACGCAGTATTTT
TRBJ2-3,.,.,TRBV3-1,CASSQDLSTDTQYF,TGTGCCAGCAGCCAAGATTTGAGCACAGATACGCAGTATTTT
TRBJ2-7,.,.,TRBV12-3/TRBV12-4,CASSLVGALDEQYF,TGTGCCAGCAGTTTGGTAGGGGCATTGGACGAGCAGTACTTC
TRBJ1-2,few,.,TRBV29-1,CSVRDIRYGYTF,TGCAGCGTTCGGGACATCCGGTATGGCTACACCTTC
TRBJ2-3,.,TRBD2,TRBV6-1,CASSVLAGPGLEVADTQYF,TGTGCCAGCAGTGTTTTAGCGGGTCCGGGCCTCGAGGTAGCAGATACGCAGTATTTT
TRBJ1-2,.,TRBD1,TRBV9,CASSVPGGSLGGYTF,TGTGCCAGCAGCGTACCAGGGGGCTCGCTAGGTGGCTACACCTTC
TRBJ2-1,few,.,TRBV29-1,CSGGAWNEQFF,TGCAGCGGGGGGGCATGGAATGAGCAGTTCTTC
TRBJ2-3,.,.,TRBV14,CASSQEGTDPSTDTQYF,TGTGCCAGCAGCCAAGAGGGAACGGACCCTAGCACGGATACGCAGTATTTT
TRBJ1-1,.,TRBD1,TRBV19,CASSIRGTAGNTEAFF,TGTGCCAGTAGTATCAGAGGGACAGCAGGGAACACTGAAGCTTTCTTT
TRBJ2-6,.,TRBD2,TRBV7-2,CAGSLDAGAAGANVLTF,TGTGCCGGCAGCTTAGACGCGGGAGCAGCAGGGGCCAACGTCCTGACTTTC
TRBJ1-2,.,TRBD1,TRBV5-1,CASSWGQTYGYTF,TGCGCCAGCAGCTGGGGACAGACCTATGGCTACACCTTC
TRBJ1-1,.,.,TRBV7-2,CASSLVGGGGWTEAFF,TGTGCCAGCAGCTTAGTGGGAGGGGGAGGTTGGACTGAAGCTTTCTTT
TRBJ1-5,.,.,TRBV6-5,CASSGRDGNQPQHF,TGTGCCAGCAGTGGCCGGGACGGCAATCAGCCCCAGCATTTT
TRBJ2-7,.,TRBD1,TRBV6-2/TRBV6-3,CASSYPTGEGSYEQYF,TGTGCCAGCAGTTACCCCACAGGGGAAGGATCCTACGAGCAGTACTTC
TRBJ2-1,.,TRBD2,TRBV2,CASKKWLAGDNEQFF,TGTGCCAGCAAGAAATGGCTAGCGGGAGACAATGAGCAGTTCTTC
TRBJ2-5,many,.,TRBV6-5,CASRWGNQETQYF,TGTGCCAGCAGATGGGGGAACCAAGAGACCCAGTACTTC
TRBJ2-1,few,.,TRBV5-5,CASSPDYYNEQFF,TGTGCCAGCAGCCCGGACTACTACAATGAGCAGTTCTTC
TRBJ1-1,.,.,TRBV7-2,CASSLGRGWTEAFF,TGTGCCAGCAGCTTGGGCAGGGGATGGACTGAAGCTTTCTTT
TRBJ2-7,.,.,TRBV30,CAWRQGTRGPYEQYF,TGTGCCTGGAGGCAAGGGACACGGGGACCCTACGAGCAGTACTTC
TRBJ2-4,.,TRBD1,TRBV10-1,CASSDHRGLAKNIQYF,TGCGCCAGCAGTGACCACAGGGGGTTAGCCAAAAACATTCAGTACTTC
TRBJ1-4,.,.,TRBV6-5,CASSYSGYPNEKLFF,TGTGCCAGCAGTTACTCCGGATACCCTAATGAAAAACTGTTTTTT
TRBJ2-7,.,TRBD2,TRBV12-3/TRBV12-4,CASSYQGLAGEQYF,TGTGCCAGCAGTTACCAGGGACTAGCGGGCGAGCAGTACTTC
TRBJ2-5,few,.,TRBV7-2,CASSPRGVLAYQETQYF,TGTGCCAGCAGCCCCCGAGGAGTCCTAGCCTATCAAGAGACCCAGTACTTC
TRBJ2-5,few,TRBD2,TRBV10-3,CAISPTRLAGVGETQYF,TGTGCCATCAGCCCTACTCGACTAGCGGGAGTAGGAGAGACCCAGTACTTC
TRBJ2-5,.,.,TRBV5-1,CASRNGGPQQETQYF,TGCGCCAGCAGGAACGGGGGGCCCCAGCAAGAGACCCAGTACTTC